This T cell receptor beta chain was identified in a study of blood T cell repertoires in COVID-19. Turning to the study itself: The United States, Italy and Spain provided the acute and convalescent COVID-19 samples.

Methods used by the authors: Nucleated cell number was recorded as an estimate derived from reference gene primer amplification. Data came from immunoSEQ multiplex PCR; TCRdb stores just in-frame clones and leaves some out. The V and J calls and clone size are taken from that table; D and trimming were inferred from the DNA. The sample includes 280,000 or so clones, 88% of them seen just once. The CDR3 loop spans 16 amino acids. Germline V gene data show CDR1 as PRHDT and CDR2 as FYEKMQ (reference sequence). Trimming cost V 2 bases and J 0 bases, with 13 bases left between them. The chain employs TRBV13 and TRBJ1-1, with D hard to call. The specimen sequenced was peripheral blood. The clonotype was recovered from a young man with active or convalescent COVID-19. The CDR3 coding sequence is TGTGCCAGCAGCTTAAGTTTTAACAGCATGAACACTGAAGCTTTCTTT. Its protein product is CASSLSFNSMNTEAFF.